The sequence of this T cell receptor beta chain was determined in a study of T cells in localized non-small cell lung cancer. Measured with immunoSEQ multiplex PCR; TCRdb has only the in-frame clones, and not every one. The table shows around 41,000 clones, with approximately 86% occurring only once. There are a few counts of this clone. A read error may account for a junction end that differs from germline. Germline loops: CDR1 GTSNPN, CDR2 SVGIG (reference sequence). The CDR3 consists of 13 residues. Here the sequenced sample was peripheral blood, taken before any cancer treatment. The clonotype originates from a man between 40 and 70 years old with stage I lung adenocarcinoma. V and J are TRBV30 and TRBJ2-7, with TRBD2 matching 14 bases. This CDR3 reads CAWRFGTSGSISF. Written as DNA, the CDR3 is TGTGCCTGGAGGTTCGGGACTAGCGGGAGTATCAGCTTC.